The 18 T cell receptor beta chains reported below all come from one sample, sequenced in a study of vaccination and CD4 T cells after COVID-19. Described treatment: roughly ten-day PBMC culture with coronavirus spike peptide pools or control peptides (ViraFEST assay). These receptors lack a known antigen. Cultured CD4+ T cells had their DNA profiled by the Oncomine TCR Beta short-read assay. From the PCR reads, TCRdb called clonotypes with MiXCR, one entry per CDR3 protein. Of some 16,000 distinct CDR3 sequences listed, around 52% were seen once; the top ten hold 3% to 4.5%. The source was CD4+ T cells from blood, cultured in vitro, collected before SARS-CoV-2 vaccination. The receptors here all came from a human donor who had recovered from COVID-19.

V is TRBV4-2 and J is TRBJ1-2, with 9 bases fitting TRBD1. The germline gives CDR1 LGHNA, CDR2 YNFKEQ. The CDR3 covers 18 residues. Trimming at V came to 4 bases and at J to 10 bases, leaving 22 bases not matched to a gene. The CDR3 DNA follows: TGTGCCAGCAGCCCCAAGCGACGGACAGGGGCGGAGGGGAGTGACTACACCTTC. This codes for CASSPKRRTGAEGSDYTF.

This sequence joins TRBV20-1 and TRBJ2-5; 12 bases align to TRBD1. The length of the CDR3 is 17 residues. Trimming took 6 bases from V and 2 from J; bases not matched to a gene: 13. Looked up from germline, CDR1 is DFQATT and CDR2 is SNEGSKA (reference sequence). The CDR3 coding sequence is TGCAGTGCCGAAAAGGGACAGGGGGCCCGGTCACAAGAGACCCAGTACTTC. It encodes CSAEKGQGARSQETQYF.

The genes are TRBV7-9 and TRBJ1-5; tentative D call: TRBD1 (5 bases). The CDR3 spans 14 residues. CDR1 is SEHNR, CDR2 FQNEAQ, per germline (reference sequence). The germline V and J ends were trimmed by 5 bases and 4 bases, with 12 bases remaining between them. The CDR3 protein is CASSVDSPNQPQHF. CDR3 DNA: TGTGCCAGCAGCGTAGACAGTCCTAATCAGCCCCAGCATTTT.

V and J are TRBV20-1 and TRBJ1-1; D remains ambiguous. Germline-derived CDR1 and CDR2 are DFQATT and SNEGSKA (reference sequence). The ends were cut back, 5 bases at V and 0 bases at J, with 16 bases in the middle. The length of the CDR3 is 15 residues. The CDR3 region has the DNA TGCAGTGCTCCGGCCAGAGACGTTATGAACACTGAAGCTTTCTTT. Its protein is CSAPARDVMNTEAFF.

The chain links TRBV2 to TRBJ2-7, with 9 bases fitting TRBD1. The germline V gene encodes CDR1 SNHLY and CDR2 FYNNEI. The length of the CDR3 is 14 residues. V lost 7 bases to trimming and J lost 2 bases; unmatched junction nucleotides: 6. The CDR3: CASTRDRVTYEQYF. The CDR3 DNA reads as TGTGCCAGCACCCGGGACAGGGTCACCTACGAGCAGTACTTC.

The J gene is TRBJ2-1, the V gene TRBV7-3; 8 nucleotides align to TRBD2. There are 16 residues in the CDR3. The germline V gene has CDR1 SGHTA and CDR2 FQGTGA. After removal of 5 bases from V and 8 bases from J, the junction contained 14 bases not matched to a gene. For the CDR3, the DNA is TGTGCCAGCAGCGCCCAAACTGCCGGGAGGGGGGATGAGCAGTTCTTC. It translates to CASSAQTAGRGDEQFF.

V gene TRBV20-1 combines with J gene TRBJ1-2; D might be TRBD1 (5 bases). Trimming took 0 bases from V and 4 from J, leaving 12 bases between them. The CDR3 loop spans 14 amino acids. The germline CDR1 and CDR2 sequences are DFQATT and SNEGSKA (reference sequence). DNA of the CDR3: TGCAGTGCTAGAGATCCCGTGGGACCCTATGGCTACACCTTC. It encodes CSARDPVGPYGYTF.

This clonotype showed up just a few times. CDR3 residues: CASSIEHRSGYTF. In DNA, the CDR3 is TGTGCCAGTAGTATAGAGCACAGATCCGGCTACACCTTC. This sequence joins TRBV19 and TRBJ1-2; no definite D call. The CDR3 has 13 residues. The germline V gene encodes CDR1 LNHDA and CDR2 SQIVND (reference sequence). Trimming took 0 bases from V and 8 from J, leaving 10 bases between them.

This clonotype was found once. DNA for the CDR3: TGCGCCAGCAGCTATTCCGGGACAGGGAACACTGAAGCTTTCTTT. This gives the protein CASSYSGTGNTEAFF. The rearrangement joins TRBV5-1 to TRBJ1-1; 8 bases match TRBD1. CDR3 length: 15 residues. The germline gives CDR1 SGHRS, CDR2 YFSETQ. The ends lost 3 bases at V and 1 base at J; junction bases unmatched: 5.

The chain uses TRBV7-9 and TRBJ2-5, with TRBD1 as a possible D gene (6 bases). From germline, CDR1 is SEHNR and CDR2 FQNEAQ (reference sequence). The CDR3 totals 15 residues. Between the trimmed V and J ends, which lost 1 base and 5 bases, there was a span of 14 bases. This chain's CDR3 is CASSLEETGRETQYF. In DNA form, the CDR3 reads TGTGCCAGCAGCTTAGAAGAAACAGGGCGCGAGACCCAGTACTTC.

V is TRBV20-1 and J is TRBJ2-2; 9 bases match TRBD2. The CDR3 runs to 16 residues. Trimming cost V 0 bases and J 8 bases; bases outside gene matches: 10. Germline V CDR1 and CDR2: DFQATT, SNEGSKA (reference sequence). CDR3 sequence: CSAREPGGGARGELFF. DNA of the CDR3: TGCAGTGCTAGAGAGCCCGGCGGGGGGGCGAGGGGGGAGCTGTTTTTT.

This clonotype has a handful of counts. The rearrangement joins TRBV5-4 to TRBJ1-1; D is uncertain. The CDR3 covers 13 residues. Germline loops: CDR1 SGHNT, CDR2 YYREEE (reference sequence). Trimming pared 0 bases from V and 3 bases from J, leaving 6 bases between. The CDR3, as DNA: TGTGCCAGCAGCTTGGCCCGAGACACTGAAGCTTTCTTT. It is translated as CASSLARDTEAFF.

The rearrangement joins TRBV20-1 to TRBJ1-2; unclear D gene. Trimming cost V 5 bases and J 1 base, with 14 bases left between them. The CDR3 has 14 amino acids. Germline lookup yields CDR1 DFQATT and CDR2 SNEGSKA (reference sequence). The CDR3 protein is CSAQQPPSNYGYTF. DNA for the CDR3: TGCAGTGCTCAACAGCCTCCGAGTAACTATGGCTACACCTTC.

The genes are TRBV6-1 and TRBJ1-2; weak D call: TRBD1 (6 bases). Germline V gene lookup returns CDR1 MNHNS and CDR2 SASEGT. The CDR3 covers 14 residues. Trimming shortened V by 5 bases and J by 4 bases, and 14 bases separated the two germline ends. The chain's CDR3 is CASSLHGQFYGYTF. In DNA, the CDR3 is TGTGCCAGCAGTCTCCATGGACAGTTCTATGGCTACACCTTC.

The chain carries TRBV18 and TRBJ1-2; the match to TRBD1 covers 9 bases. The V segment lost 2 bases and the J segment 0 bases; nucleotides outside the gene matches: 4. CDR1 KGHSH and CDR2 LQKENI come from the germline V gene. The CDR3 has 16 amino acids. CDR3: CASSPRTGGPNYGYTF. DNA of the CDR3: TGTGCCAGCTCACCAAGAACAGGGGGCCCTAACTATGGCTACACCTTC.

V usage is TRBV6-2 or TRBV6-3 and J usage is TRBJ1-1, with 9 positions matching TRBD1. Germline lookup yields CDR1 MNHEY and CDR2 SVGEGT. This CDR3 comprises 15 residues. V dropped 4 bases and J dropped 4; count of bases not matched to a gene: 7. Here the CDR3 reads CASSLQGASVTEAFF. The CDR3 DNA is TGTGCCAGCAGTTTACAGGGGGCTTCGGTCACTGAAGCTTTCTTT.

The CDR3 reads CASSVGQNWGYGYTF. The CDR3 coding sequence is TGTGCCAGCAGCGTTGGACAGAATTGGGGATATGGCTACACCTTC. The chain joins TRBV9 to TRBJ1-2, with D tentatively TRBD1 (6 bases). Germline V gives CDR1 SGDLS, CDR2 YYNGEE. V was clipped by 2 bases and J by 5 bases, with 16 bases between them. The CDR3 runs 15 residues.

The chain recombines TRBV2 with TRBJ2-3, with 9 bases that match TRBD2. J was trimmed by 2 bases and V by 5 bases; bases with no gene match: 5. Germline V lookup: CDR1 SNHLY, CDR2 FYNNEI. The CDR3 is 15 amino acids. The CDR3 DNA reads as TGTGCCAGCAGTATTAGCGGGAGTCCCACAGATACGCAGTATTTT. Translating it yields CASSISGSPTDTQYF.